Listed below are T cell receptor beta chains from one sample, sequenced in a study of T-cell memory formation after mild COVID-19. TCRdb analysed the 5' RACE reads with MiXCR anew, one entry per CDR3 protein. The repertoire includes roughly 450,000 distinct CDR3 sequences, about a sixth of them detected once, and about 22% sits in the top ten. The sample taken for sequencing was PBMCs or a T cell subset sorted from them (not recorded which). The receptor set was obtained from a man between 18 and 29 years old who had mild COVID-19 (a few samples of this study predate the infection). Cell type and time point are not known. The CDR3 runs from the conserved cysteine through the conserved F or W. The D gene is left open where the match is weak. Clone size is not always given. Where it is, it says once, few, many or a class for expanded clones.

-	TRBV20-1	TRBJ1-1	-	TGCAGTGACCTCAAAGGGATGAACACTGAAGCTTTCTTT	CSDLKGMNTEAFF
-	TRBV12-3/TRBV12-4	TRBJ2-7	many	TGTGCCAGCAGTTTAGGGGATTTAGGCGAGCAGTACTTC	CASSLGDLGEQYF
-	TRBV4-1	TRBJ2-5	few	TGCGCCAGCAGCCAGTGGGCGGGCTCCGGTGCCCAGTACTTC	CASSQWAGSGAQYF
TRBD1	TRBV11-1	TRBJ2-6	-	TGTGCCAGCAGCCGCCGGGCAGGCCGGGACAGTCGATCTGGGGCCAACGTCCTGACTTTC	CASSRRAGRDSRSGANVLTF
-	TRBV9	TRBJ2-3	-	TGTGCCAGCAGCGGGGTTCGACCAAGCACAGATACGCAGTATTTT	CASSGVRPSTDTQYF
-	TRBV5-1	TRBJ2-4	many	TGCGCCAGCAGCGTACTAGGAGGAAACATTCAGTACTTC	CASSVLGGNIQYF
TRBD2	TRBV29-1	TRBJ2-5	-	TGCAGCGTAGGACTAGCGGGGGGGCAAGAGACCCAGTACTTC	CSVGLAGGQETQYF
TRBD2	TRBV15	TRBJ2-3	-	TGTGCCACCAGCAGAGATCCGGCTAGCGGGGGGCGTCTGAATACGCAGTATTTT	CATSRDPASGGRLNTQYF
-	TRBV15	TRBJ2-5	-	TGTGCCACCAGCCTCCGGGACCAAGAGACCCAGTACTTC	CATSLRDQETQYF
TRBD2	TRBV7-9	TRBJ2-1	-	TGTGCCAGCAGCTTTTTCGGGCCGGGACTAGCGGGGGGATTCTCCTACAATGAGCAGTTCTTC	CASSFFGPGLAGGFSYNEQFF
-	TRBV4-3	TRBJ2-6	-	TGCGCCAGCAGCCAAGGGGGCCGGGGTTTATTTTTCTCTGGGGCCAACGTCCTGACTTTC	CASSQGGRGLFFSGANVLTF
-	TRBV11-2	TRBJ2-5	-	TGTGCCAGCAGCTTATTTGGGTGGGAGACCAAGTACTTC	CASSLFGWETKYF
-	TRBV7-3	TRBJ2-2	many	TGTGCCAGCAGCTTAACGGGACAAAACACCGGGGAGCTGTTTTTT	CASSLTGQNTGELFF
TRBD1	TRBV30	TRBJ1-5	-	TGTGCCTGGAGTGCAGGGGGCGCGGGTCAGCCCCAGCATTTT	CAWSAGGAGQPQHF
-	TRBV28	TRBJ1-4	few	TGTGCCAGCAGTTTAAGTACGGTGATCCCTAATGAAAAACTGTTTTTT	CASSLSTVIPNEKLFF
-	TRBV4-2	TRBJ1-1	few	TGTGCCAGCAGCCAAGAAGGGGTGAGCACTGAAGCTTTCTTT	CASSQEGVSTEAFF
-	TRBV5-1	TRBJ1-6	many	TGCGCCAGCAGCTTGGGGATTGATAATTCACCCCTCCACTTT	CASSLGIDNSPLHF
TRBD1	TRBV7-2	TRBJ1-2	-	TGTGCCAGCAGCTTAGCTGGAGGGGGCTCCTATGGCTACACCTTC	CASSLAGGGSYGYTF
-	TRBV11-2	TRBJ2-3	-	TGTGCCAGCAGCTTAAGGGCGCGAGGGAACACAGATACGCAGTATTTT	CASSLRARGNTDTQYF
-	TRBV5-1	TRBJ2-3	-	TGCGCCAGCAGCTTGACTGCGGACCCCACAGATACGCAGTATTTT	CASSLTADPTDTQYF